This TCR beta chain was observed in a study of CD4+ T cells in melanoma. Whole-study findings and limits: A reported correlation linked neoantigen-specific CD4+ T cells to CD8+, macrophage and B cell function.

Sequencing used immunoSEQ multiplex PCR; TCRdb keeps in-frame clones, though not all of them. The sample includes 15,000 to 20,000 clones, more than 65% of them seen just once. For this clone: As yet, its antigen is unknown.

The CDR3 sequence is 14 residues long. CDR1 and CDR2 (germline): SGHAT, FQNNGV. Trimming left V 1 base short and J 4 bases short, with 9 bases between. This clonotype was sampled from a human donor with melanoma. Specimen: cells from a culture (not recorded whether cultured in vitro). This chain joins TRBV11-2 and TRBJ2-3; D is possibly TRBD1 (6 bases). The CDR3 here is CASSLVGGADTQYF. In DNA form, the CDR3 reads TGTGCCAGCAGCTTAGTTGGGGGCGCAGATACGCAGTATTTT.